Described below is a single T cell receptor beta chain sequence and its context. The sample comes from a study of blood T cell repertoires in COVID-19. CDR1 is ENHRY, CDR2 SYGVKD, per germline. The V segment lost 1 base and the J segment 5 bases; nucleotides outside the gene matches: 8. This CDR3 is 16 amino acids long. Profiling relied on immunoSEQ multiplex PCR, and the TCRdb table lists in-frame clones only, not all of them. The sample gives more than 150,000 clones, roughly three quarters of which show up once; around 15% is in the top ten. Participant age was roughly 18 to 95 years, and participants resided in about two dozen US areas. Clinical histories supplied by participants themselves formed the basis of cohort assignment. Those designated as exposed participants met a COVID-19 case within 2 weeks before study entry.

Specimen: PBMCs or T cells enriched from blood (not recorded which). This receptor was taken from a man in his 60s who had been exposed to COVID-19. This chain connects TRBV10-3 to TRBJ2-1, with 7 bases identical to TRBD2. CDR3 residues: CAISELGGSKNNEQFF. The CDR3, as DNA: TGTGCCATCAGTGAGTTGGGCGGGAGTAAAAACAATGAGCAGTTCTTC.